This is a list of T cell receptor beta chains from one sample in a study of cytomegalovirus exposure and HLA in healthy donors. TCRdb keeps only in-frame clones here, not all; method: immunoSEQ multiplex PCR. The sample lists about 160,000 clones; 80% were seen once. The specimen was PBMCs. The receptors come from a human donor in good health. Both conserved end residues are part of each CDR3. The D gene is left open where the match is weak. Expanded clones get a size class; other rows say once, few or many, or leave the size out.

cdr3_nt: TGTGCCAGCAGCGGGGACAGCTATGGCTACACCTTC; cdr3_aa: CASSGDSYGYTF; clone_size: few; v_call: TRBV5-4; d_call: TRBD1; j_call: TRBJ1-2
cdr3_nt: TGTGCCAGCAGCCTCCAGGGCCAGCCCCAGCATTTT; cdr3_aa: CASSLQGQPQHF; clone_size: once; v_call: TRBV7-2; d_call: .; j_call: TRBJ1-5
cdr3_nt: TGTGCCAGCAGCTTGGGGGGGCGCGGGAACACTGAAGCTTTCTTT; cdr3_aa: CASSLGGRGNTEAFF; clone_size: .; v_call: TRBV5-6; d_call: .; j_call: TRBJ1-1
cdr3_nt: TGTGCCAGCAGCTTGGGGGGGGCCGGGGAGCTGTTTTTT; cdr3_aa: CASSLGGAGELFF; clone_size: .; v_call: TRBV5-6; d_call: .; j_call: TRBJ2-2
cdr3_nt: TGTGCCAGTAGTGCAGCCCCGGGACAAAAGAACACCTTC; cdr3_aa: CASSAAPGQKNTF; clone_size: .; v_call: TRBV19; d_call: .; j_call: TRBJ1-2
cdr3_nt: TGTGCCAGCAGCCAAGCGGGGAGCGGGGGGCGGACCTACGAGCAGTACTTC; cdr3_aa: CASSQAGSGGRTYEQYF; clone_size: .; v_call: TRBV4-2; d_call: TRBD2; j_call: TRBJ2-7
cdr3_nt: TGTGCCAGCAGCGAAGTTCAGGGAGGGACTGAAGCTTTCTTT; cdr3_aa: CASSEVQGGTEAFF; clone_size: .; v_call: TRBV4-2; d_call: .; j_call: TRBJ1-1
cdr3_nt: TGTGCCAGCAGCCAATGGGTGGGCAGGGATCAGCCCCAGCATTTT; cdr3_aa: CASSQWVGRDQPQHF; clone_size: .; v_call: TRBV7-2; d_call: .; j_call: TRBJ1-5
cdr3_nt: TGTGCCAGCGATAGGGACTTAAAAAACATTCAGTACTTC; cdr3_aa: CASDRDLKNIQYF; clone_size: few; v_call: TRBV2; d_call: .; j_call: TRBJ2-4
cdr3_nt: TGTGCCAGCAGCAGCCGACTAGCGGGGGCGCTATTCACAGATACGCAGTATTTT; cdr3_aa: CASSSRLAGALFTDTQYF; clone_size: .; v_call: TRBV7-2; d_call: TRBD2; j_call: TRBJ2-3
cdr3_nt: TGTGCCAGCAGTTCCGGTGATTTGAACACTGAAGCTTTCTTT; cdr3_aa: CASSSGDLNTEAFF; clone_size: .; v_call: TRBV6-5; d_call: .; j_call: TRBJ1-1
cdr3_nt: TGTGCCAGCAGCCGAGGACAGCGGAACAATGAGCAGTTCTTC; cdr3_aa: CASSRGQRNNEQFF; clone_size: .; v_call: TRBV14; d_call: .; j_call: TRBJ2-1
cdr3_nt: TGTGCCAGCAGCTTAGACTGGCAGGGGAACACTGAAGCTTTCTTT; cdr3_aa: CASSLDWQGNTEAFF; clone_size: .; v_call: TRBV7-9; d_call: .; j_call: TRBJ1-1
cdr3_nt: TGTGCCAGCAGGATGGGACTAACGGGCTACGAGCAGTACTTC; cdr3_aa: CASRMGLTGYEQYF; clone_size: few; v_call: TRBV6-5; d_call: TRBD2; j_call: TRBJ2-7
cdr3_nt: TGTGCCAGCAGGGGGACAGGGACCTACGAGCAGTACTTC; cdr3_aa: CASRGTGTYEQYF; clone_size: .; v_call: TRBV6-6; d_call: TRBD1; j_call: TRBJ2-7
cdr3_nt: TGTGCCAGCAGCAGAGACCGGGACAGCCACTATGGCTACACCTTC; cdr3_aa: CASSRDRDSHYGYTF; clone_size: .; v_call: TRBV7-2; d_call: TRBD1; j_call: TRBJ1-2
cdr3_nt: TGTGCCAGCAGCAAAGCGCCGCGGGGGAACACCGGGGAGCTGTTTTTT; cdr3_aa: CASSKAPRGNTGELFF; clone_size: .; v_call: TRBV21-1; d_call: .; j_call: TRBJ2-2
cdr3_nt: TGTGCCAGCAGCAACTGGGGGGAAAGCTCCTACGAGCAGTACTTC; cdr3_aa: CASSNWGESSYEQYF; clone_size: .; v_call: TRBV7-9; d_call: .; j_call: TRBJ2-7
cdr3_nt: TGCGCCAGCAGCCAGAACAGGGGTCTCGGTGAAGCTTTCTTT; cdr3_aa: CASSQNRGLGEAFF; clone_size: once; v_call: TRBV4-3; d_call: TRBD1; j_call: TRBJ1-1
cdr3_nt: TGCAGCGTTGAAAAGCGGGGGGGGGATACGCAGTATTTT; cdr3_aa: CSVEKRGGDTQYF; clone_size: few; v_call: TRBV29-1; d_call: TRBD2; j_call: TRBJ2-3
cdr3_nt: TGTGCCAGCAGCTCGGACAGGGGGCCGCTACCCCTCCACTTT; cdr3_aa: CASSSDRGPLPLHF; clone_size: .; v_call: TRBV7-2; d_call: TRBD1; j_call: TRBJ1-6
cdr3_nt: TGTGCCAGCAGCTTTGGGGCTAGCAATCAGCCCCAGCATTTT; cdr3_aa: CASSFGASNQPQHF; clone_size: .; v_call: TRBV7-8; d_call: .; j_call: TRBJ1-5
cdr3_nt: TGTGCTAGTGGCCCACAGGGGGCTCGGTACGAGCAGTACTTC; cdr3_aa: CASGPQGARYEQYF; clone_size: .; v_call: TRBV12-5; d_call: TRBD1; j_call: TRBJ2-7
cdr3_nt: TGCGCCAGCAGCCCTTCCGGGCCGCGGGGAGAGACCCAGTACTTC; cdr3_aa: CASSPSGPRGETQYF; clone_size: .; v_call: TRBV5-1; d_call: .; j_call: TRBJ2-5
cdr3_nt: TGCGCCAGCAGCCAAAGGACAGGGCAATACGAGCAGTACTTC; cdr3_aa: CASSQRTGQYEQYF; clone_size: .; v_call: TRBV5-1; d_call: TRBD1; j_call: TRBJ2-7
cdr3_nt: TGCGCCAGCAATCCAGAAAGCACAGATACGCAGTATTTT; cdr3_aa: CASNPESTDTQYF; clone_size: .; v_call: TRBV5-1; d_call: .; j_call: TRBJ2-3
cdr3_nt: TGTGCCAGCAGGGACAGGGGAGATAGACAGCCCCAGCATTTT; cdr3_aa: CASRDRGDRQPQHF; clone_size: .; v_call: TRBV6-1; d_call: TRBD1; j_call: TRBJ1-5
cdr3_nt: TGTGCCAGCAGTTCGGACGGAAGGGGACTCTATGGCTACACCTTC; cdr3_aa: CASSSDGRGLYGYTF; clone_size: few; v_call: TRBV27; d_call: .; j_call: TRBJ1-2
cdr3_nt: TGTGCCAGCAGCGCAAGACAGGCCCAACAAGAGACCCAGTACTTC; cdr3_aa: CASSARQAQQETQYF; clone_size: .; v_call: TRBV9; d_call: .; j_call: TRBJ2-5